The rows below give T cell receptor beta chains drawn from one sample of a study of cytomegalovirus exposure and HLA in healthy donors. Sequencing was performed with immunoSEQ multiplex PCR; in TCRdb, only in-frame clones are kept and a portion is missing. The repertoire consists of some 120,000 clones, with about four fifths occurring once and the leading ten covering 2.5% to 3.5%. The sequenced sample consisted of PBMCs. The receptors were sampled from a man between 25 and 39 years old in good health and CMV-seronegative. Both conserved end residues are part of each CDR3. Each record gives: clone size, V gene, D gene, J gene, CDR3 DNA, CDR3 protein. A D gene is named only where the DNA matches it firmly. Some rows have no size entry. The others give once, few or many, or a class for an expanded clone.

.	TRBV29-1	TRBD2	TRBJ2-3	TGCAGCGTTGACCTAGCGGGGGCCTTCACAGATACGCAGTATTTT	CSVDLAGAFTDTQYF
.	TRBV27	TRBD1	TRBJ2-3	TGTGCCAGCAGTCCGCAACAGGGGGGAGGCCCAGATACGCAGTATTTT	CASSPQQGGGPDTQYF
.	TRBV4-3	.	TRBJ2-2	TGCGCCAGCAGCCAAGATTCGGGTGGAACAGGGACCGGGGAGCTGTTTTTT	CASSQDSGGTGTGELFF
.	TRBV19	.	TRBJ1-5	TGTGCCAGTAGTACCTTCATAGGGCAGGGACAGCCCCAGCATTTT	CASSTFIGQGQPQHF
.	TRBV6-6	TRBD2	TRBJ2-1	TGTGCCAGCAGTTATGCTAGCGGGAGCAATGAGCAGTTCTTC	CASSYASGSNEQFF
.	TRBV7-9	.	TRBJ2-2	TGTGCCAGCAGCTTAGTCTCCGGGGTCAACACCGGGGAGCTGTTTTTT	CASSLVSGVNTGELFF
few	TRBV7-2	.	TRBJ1-3	TGTGCCAGCAGCTCCCCGACACTCTCTGGAAACACCATATATTTT	CASSSPTLSGNTIYF
.	TRBV28	.	TRBJ1-2	TGTGCCAGCAGTTCCCCGACAGTTATTGATGGCTACACCTTC	CASSSPTVIDGYTF
.	TRBV7-8	.	TRBJ1-2	TGTGCCAGCAGCTTTCCGGGGGGAAACTATGGCTACACCTTC	CASSFPGGNYGYTF
few	TRBV29-1	.	TRBJ1-1	TGCAGCGTTGAAGGGCGGCAGGGTGACACTGAAGCTTTCTTT	CSVEGRQGDTEAFF
.	TRBV6-5	TRBD1	TRBJ2-3	TGTGCCAGCAGGGGACAGGGAGGAACAGATACGCAGTATTTT	CASRGQGGTDTQYF
.	TRBV28	TRBD2	TRBJ2-7	TGTGCCAGCAGCTGGGGGGGCTCCTACGAGCAGTACTTC	CASSWGGSYEQYF
once	TRBV28	TRBD1	TRBJ1-1	TGTGCCAGCAGAACGGCAGGGGGCACGATCACTGAAGCTTTCTTT	CASRTAGGTITEAFF
.	TRBV9	TRBD1	TRBJ2-7	TGTGCCAGCAGCGTAACAGGGGCCCCCTCCTACGAGCAGTACTTC	CASSVTGAPSYEQYF
.	TRBV28	.	TRBJ2-7	TGTGCCAGCAGTTTAAGTTGGCGGGGATCCTACGAGCAGTACTTC	CASSLSWRGSYEQYF
few	TRBV6-5	.	TRBJ1-1	TGTGCCAGCAGTTCTGAGGCAATGAACACTGAAGCTTTCTTT	CASSSEAMNTEAFF
.	TRBV7-2	TRBD2	TRBJ2-1	TGTGCCAGCAGCCCGGGGTCGGGAGCGGGGAATGAGCAGTTCTTC	CASSPGSGAGNEQFF
.	TRBV7-6	.	TRBJ2-5	TGTGCCGTAGACTGGGACTCCTTGGAGACCCAGTACTTC	CAVDWDSLETQYF
.	TRBV5-1	TRBD2	TRBJ2-7	TGCGCCAGCAGCTTGGTAGCGGGAGGCGGCGAGCAGTACTTC	CASSLVAGGGEQYF
.	TRBV7-2	.	TRBJ2-5	TGTGCCAGCAGCACGGGAAACCAAGAGACCCAGTACTTC	CASSTGNQETQYF
.	TRBV6-6	TRBD2	TRBJ2-5	TGTGCCAGCAGTTCTCCTAGCGGGTCTTTCGAAGAGACCCAGTACTTC	CASSSPSGSFEETQYF
.	TRBV5-1	TRBD2	TRBJ2-3	TGCGCCAGCAGCTTGGCCGGGCTAGCGGGGCCCACAGATACGCAGTATTTT	CASSLAGLAGPTDTQYF
.	TRBV29-1	TRBD2	TRBJ2-7	TGCAGCGTTGGGGGGACTACTCTCTACGAGCAGTACTTC	CSVGGTTLYEQYF
.	TRBV7-3	.	TRBJ2-3	TGTGCCAGCAGCATGAATAGCGTTTCCACAGATACGCAGTATTTT	CASSMNSVSTDTQYF
.	TRBV28	TRBD2	TRBJ2-1	TGTGCCAGCAGTTCCGCACTCCTCGGGGGGAGGTACAATGAGCAGTTCTTC	CASSSALLGGRYNEQFF
.	TRBV4-3	TRBD1	TRBJ2-2	TGCGCCAGCAGTCAAGACCCCGGGACAGGGACCGGGGAGCTGTTTTTT	CASSQDPGTGTGELFF
once	TRBV6-5	.	TRBJ1-1	TGTGCCAGCGTCAGCGCGGCGGCTAACACTGAAGCTTTCTTT	CASVSAAANTEAFF
.	TRBV4-2	TRBD1	TRBJ1-1	TGTGCCAGCAGCCCGGGACAGCGCCCATGGGAAGCTTTCTTT	CASSPGQRPWEAFF
.	TRBV29-1	TRBD2	TRBJ2-7	TGCAGCGTTGAAAGGCGAGGCCTAGCGGGTTTCTACGAGCAGTACTTC	CSVERRGLAGFYEQYF